The 19 T cell receptor beta chains reported below all come from one sample, sequenced in a study of cytomegalovirus exposure and HLA in healthy donors. Primers for the PCR totalled 60 Vbeta and 13 Jbeta. Sequencing was performed with immunoSEQ multiplex PCR; in TCRdb, only in-frame clones are kept and a portion is missing. This table has around 130,000 clones, approximately 77% appearing once. The source material was PBMCs. These receptor sequences come from a woman aged 60-75 years in good health and CMV-seronegative.

The chain is built from TRBV1 and TRBJ2-1; the table names TRBD2, a call not compared with the DNA. TRBV1 is reported as a pseudogene. The CDR3 length is 20 residues. This CDR3 is CTSSQGVPGLAGTNYNEQFF. CDR3 in DNA: TGCACCAGCAGCCAGGGCGTCCCGGGACTAGCGGGGACGAACTACAATGAGCAGTTCTTC.

The chain is built from TRBV28 and TRBJ1-2, with D unclear. CDR3 length: 10 residues. V was trimmed by 10 bases and J by 7 bases, leaving 10 bases between them. CDR1 and CDR2 from the germline V gene are MDHEN and SYDVKM. The DNA of the CDR3 is TGTGCCACCCGGGATGTTGGCTACACCTTC. The encoded protein is CATRDVGYTF.

A remark on this clone: Other DNA sequences in the sample encode the same CDR3. As DNA, the CDR3 is TGCGCCAGCAGCTTGGTAGGGGGCTCTAGCACAGATACGCAGTATTTT. It yields the protein CASSLVGGSSTDTQYF. The chain has TRBV5-1 and TRBJ2-3, with 7 bases matching TRBD1. CDR1 and CDR2 (germline): SGHRS, YFSETQ. This CDR3 region has 16 residues. With V trimmed by 0 bases and J by 0 bases, 4 bases remained unmatched.

The rearrangement links TRBV30 to TRBJ1-6; D is unclear. Germline V CDR1 and CDR2: GTSNPN, SVGIG (reference sequence). The CDR3 contains 14 residues. The V and J ends lost 1 base and 9 bases respectively, with 13 bases between them. The CDR3 DNA sequence: TGTGCCTGGAGTGGGGTCCTGGCGGGTTCACCCCTCCACTTT. This sequence encodes CAWSGVLAGSPLHF.

J is TRBJ2-7 and V is TRBV5-1; 7 bases match TRBD2. This CDR3 region has 15 residues. Germline V gene data show CDR1 as SGHRS and CDR2 as YFSETQ. Trimming cost V 1 base and J 4 bases; bases outside gene matches: 8. The CDR3 loop reads CASSLRTGGVYEQYF. Written as DNA, the CDR3 is TGCGCCAGCAGCTTGAGGACTGGGGGGGTTTACGAGCAGTACTTC.

The chain couples TRBV18 to TRBJ1-5; D call uncertain. V shed 3 bases and J shed 7 bases, with 16 bases lying between them. Germline V gene data show CDR1 as KGHSH and CDR2 as LQKENI. The CDR3 has 15 residues. DNA for the CDR3: TGTGCCAGCTCACCTGATTTGTCCTCGGGGCAGCCCCAGCATTTT. Amino acid sequence: CASSPDLSSGQPQHF. The entire variable domain, with the rest obtained from reference TRBV18 and TRBJ1-5, is as follows: NAGVMQNPRHLVRRRGQEARLRCSPMKGHSHVYWYRQLPEEGLKFMVYLQKENIIDESGMPKERFSAEFPKEGPSILRIQQVVRGDSAAYFCASSPDLSSGQPQHFGDGTRLSIL.

The J gene is TRBJ1-5, the V gene TRBV7-2; tentative D call: TRBD1 (5 bases). The CDR3 is made up of 13 amino acids. The germline CDR1 and CDR2 sequences are SGHTA and FQGNSA. V shed 4 bases and J shed 6 bases, with 10 bases lying between them. The CDR3 loop reads CASSSRDFQPQHF. The CDR3 region has the DNA TGTGCCAGCAGCTCCAGGGATTTTCAGCCCCAGCATTTT.

This clone appeared once. J is TRBJ2-4 and V is TRBV19; 9 bases map to TRBD1. The V and J ends lost 5 bases and 7 bases, in that order; junction bases with no gene match: 6. CDR1 and CDR2 from the germline V gene are LNHDA and SQIVND (reference sequence). The CDR3 contains 14 residues. Here the CDR3 reads CASSPGQGWNIQYF. As DNA, the CDR3 is TGTGCCAGTAGTCCGGGACAGGGATGGAACATTCAGTACTTC.

V is TRBV28 and J is TRBJ2-1; 7 bases agree with TRBD2. Germline V gene sequence: CDR1 MDHEN, CDR2 SYDVKM. V trimming: 5 bases; J trimming: 0 bases; junction bases outside the gene matches: 4. CDR3 length: 15 amino acids. In DNA, the CDR3 is TGTGCCAGCAGTGCTAGCGGCAGCTCCTACAATGAGCAGTTCTTC. Translating gives CASSASGSSYNEQFF.

This clone was detected only once. The V and J genes are TRBV28 and TRBJ2-7; TRBD1 agrees at 8 bases. J gave up 5 bases and V 6 bases, and 9 bases lay outside the gene matches. From germline, CDR1 is MDHEN and CDR2 SYDVKM. This CDR3 region has 14 residues. The CDR3 DNA reads TGTGCCAGCAGAGAATGGACAGGGTGGGACGAGCAGTACTTC. The encoded protein is CASREWTGWDEQYF.

This clone was detected once. The genes are TRBV5-1 and TRBJ1-2, with D maybe TRBD1 (6 bases). CDR3 length: 13 amino acids. Trimming stripped 4 bases from V and 8 bases from J, with 15 bases between. Germline CDR1 reads SGHRS; CDR2 reads YFSETQ. The CDR3 reads CASSLQQGDGYTF. CDR3 sequence (DNA): TGCGCCAGCAGCCTGCAACAGGGAGACGGCTACACCTTC. Together with reference TRBV5-1 and TRBJ1-2, the CDR3 gives the full variable domain: KAGVTQTPRYLIKTRGQQVTLSCSPISGHRSVSWYQQTPGQGLQFLFEYFSETQRNKGNFPGRFSGRQFSNSRSEMNVSTLELGDSALYLCASSLQQGDGYTFGSGTRLTVV.

The chain is built from TRBV28 and TRBJ2-3; 8 bases align to TRBD1. This CDR3 region has 14 residues. With V trimmed by 5 bases and J by 3 bases, 4 bases remained unmatched. Germline V gives CDR1 MDHEN, CDR2 SYDVKM. CDR3 region: CASSTRTGTDTQYF. The CDR3 coding sequence is TGTGCCAGCAGTACGCGGACAGGGACAGATACGCAGTATTTT.

This chain uses TRBV7-8 with TRBJ1-2; D is unresolved. Trimming pared 4 bases from V and 4 bases from J, leaving 10 bases between. Germline lookup yields CDR1 SGHVS and CDR2 FQNEAQ. This CDR3 spans 13 amino acids. The CDR3 loop is CASSSRAGYGYTF. CDR3 sequence (DNA): TGTGCCAGCAGCTCGCGGGCTGGCTATGGCTACACCTTC.

The genes are TRBV29-1 and TRBJ1-2; D might be TRBD1 (5 bases). This CDR3 comprises 13 residues. Trimming took off 5 bases at V and 0 bases at J, with 10 bases between the two ends. Per germline, CDR1 SQVTM and CDR2 ANQGSEA. The CDR3 loop is CSVLAGTNYGYTF. The CDR3 DNA is TGCAGCGTTCTGGCAGGGACTAACTATGGCTACACCTTC. The full variable domain, completed using reference TRBV29-1 and TRBJ1-2, is SAVISQKPSRDICQRGTSLTIQCQVDSQVTMMFWYRQQPGQSLTLIATANQGSEATYESGFVIDKFPISRPNLTFSTLTVSNMSPEDSSIYLCSVLAGTNYGYTFGSGTRLTVV.

CDR3 loop: CASSEFLRQGPYNEQFF. Written as DNA, the CDR3 is TGCGCCAGCAGTGAGTTTTTGAGACAGGGGCCCTACAATGAGCAGTTCTTC. The chain uses TRBV10-2 and TRBJ2-1; 8 bases are shared with TRBD1. Germline V gives CDR1 WSHSY, CDR2 SAAADI. V trimming: 1 base; J trimming: 2 bases; junction bases outside the gene matches: 7. The length of the CDR3 is 17 residues.

This clone occurred a few times. The rearrangement uses TRBV2 and TRBJ2-5, with 7 bases that match TRBD2. From germline, CDR1 is SNHLY and CDR2 FYNNEI. Losses at the gene ends were 5 bases for V and 4 bases for J; bases not matched to a gene: 19. The CDR3 sequence is 18 residues long. The DNA of the CDR3 is TGTGCCAGCAGTCACACACCTATAAGGACTAGACGGAGAGAGACCCAGTACTTC. Its translation: CASSHTPIRTRRRETQYF.

The chain joins TRBV9 to TRBJ1-1; TRBD1 matches at 7 bases. V dropped 0 bases and J dropped 4; count of bases not matched to a gene: 3. Germline lookup yields CDR1 SGDLS and CDR2 YYNGEE. This CDR3 is 14 amino acids long. This CDR3 reads CASSVASGGTEAFF. DNA for the CDR3: TGTGCCAGCAGCGTAGCTTCAGGGGGCACTGAAGCTTTCTTT. The full variable domain, in which reference TRBV9 and TRBJ1-1 provide the parts outside the CDR3, is DSGVTQTPKHLITATGQRVTLRCSPRSGDLSVYWYQQSLDQGLQFLIQYYNGEERAKGNILERFSAQQFPDLHSELNLSSLELGDSALYFCASSVASGGTEAFFGQGTRLTVV.

This chain joins TRBV28 and TRBJ1-2; no clear D gene. The CDR3 is 13 residues long. Deletions cut 5 bases from V and 4 bases from J, with 11 bases between. Germline CDR1 MDHEN, CDR2 SYDVKM. The CDR3 here is CASSTTSPYGYTF. CDR3 nucleotide sequence: TGTGCCAGCAGTACTACAAGTCCCTATGGCTACACCTTC.

The genes are TRBV2 and TRBJ2-2, with 9 nucleotides matching TRBD2. The CDR3 is made up of 16 amino acids. CDR1 and CDR2 (germline): SNHLY, FYNNEI. The V gene end was trimmed by 3 bases and the J gene end by 1 base; junction bases not matched to a gene: 3. CDR3 sequence (DNA): TGTGCCAGCAGTGACCTAGCGGGACAGAACACCGGGGAGCTGTTTTTT. Its translation: CASSDLAGQNTGELFF. Based on the CDR3 plus reference TRBV2 and TRBJ2-2, the full variable domain is EPEVTQTPSHQVTQMGQEVILRCVPISNHLYFYWYRQILGQKVEFLVSFYNNEISEKSEIFDDQFSVERPDGSNFTLKIRSTKLEDSAMYFCASSDLAGQNTGELFFGEGSRLTVL.